This TCR beta chain was obtained from a study of blood T cell repertoires in COVID-19. For the study at large: The samples span acute and convalescent COVID-19 from the United States, Italy and Spain. In each case, the material was cDNA or gDNA derived from T cells, B-cell-depleted T cells, or PBMCs.

This CDR3 has 17 amino acids. The trim removed 3 bases at V and 0 bases at J, leaving 2 bases unmatched. Per the germline V gene, CDR1 is KGHSH and CDR2 is LQKENI. Assay used: immunoSEQ multiplex PCR; TCRdb lists only in-frame clones, some missing. The table includes more than 110,000 clones, approximately 84% detected once. The sequencing input was peripheral blood. This clonotype was sampled from a woman in her fifties or sixties with acute or convalescent COVID-19. The chain links TRBV18 to TRBJ2-2, with 12 nucleotides matching TRBD1. As DNA, the CDR3 is TGTGCCAGCTCACCGGGACAGGGGGCATCGAACACCGGGGAGCTGTTTTTT. This translates into CASSPGQGASNTGELFF.